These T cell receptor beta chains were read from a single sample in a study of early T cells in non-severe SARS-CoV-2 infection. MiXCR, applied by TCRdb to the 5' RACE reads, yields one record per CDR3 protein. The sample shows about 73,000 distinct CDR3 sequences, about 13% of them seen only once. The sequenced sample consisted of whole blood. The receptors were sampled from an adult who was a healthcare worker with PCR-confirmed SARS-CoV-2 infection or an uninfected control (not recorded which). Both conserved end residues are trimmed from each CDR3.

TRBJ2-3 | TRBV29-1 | SVDGTGTGDTQY
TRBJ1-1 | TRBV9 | ASSVARNTEAF
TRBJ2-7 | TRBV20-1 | SATGTSGVPLYEQY
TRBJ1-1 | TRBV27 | ASSSRRTEAF
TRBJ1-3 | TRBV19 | ASSIVLGIGNTIY
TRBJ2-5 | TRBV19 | ASSLWTSQETQY
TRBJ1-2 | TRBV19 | ASSIAGTGGFYGYT
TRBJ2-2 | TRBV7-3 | ASSPTGAMAGELF
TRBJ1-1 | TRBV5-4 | ASSGEAKGTPEAF
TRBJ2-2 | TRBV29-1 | SVETGYTGELF
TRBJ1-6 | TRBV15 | ATSSVTGDSPLH
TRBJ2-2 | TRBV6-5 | ASRGSTGTGELF
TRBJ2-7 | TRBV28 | ASSLNPLSYEQY
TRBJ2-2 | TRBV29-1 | SVQGTGELF
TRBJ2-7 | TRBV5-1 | ASSLGGTGAYEQY
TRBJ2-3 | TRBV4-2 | ASSPGLAGAGATDTQY
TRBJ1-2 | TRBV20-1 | SAPFYGGYT
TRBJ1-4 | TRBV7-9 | ASSSGVADRDEKLF
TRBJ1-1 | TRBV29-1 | SVETGRNTEAF
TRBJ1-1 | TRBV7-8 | ASSLAQGQGIEAF
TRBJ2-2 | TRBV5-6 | ASSLRQGDTGELF
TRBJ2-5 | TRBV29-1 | SVRRQGARETQY
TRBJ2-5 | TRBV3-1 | ASSGGLLQETQY
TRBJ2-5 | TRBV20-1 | SARDGEPQETQY
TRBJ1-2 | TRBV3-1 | ASSTGGRDYGYT
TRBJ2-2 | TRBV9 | ASSVADPSWNTGELF
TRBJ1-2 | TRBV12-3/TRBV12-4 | ASSSGYGYT
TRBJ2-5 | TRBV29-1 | SVAEETQY
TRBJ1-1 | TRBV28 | ASSLLSQGTTEAF
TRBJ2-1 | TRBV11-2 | ASSLETGKF
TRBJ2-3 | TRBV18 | ASSPERSSTDTQY
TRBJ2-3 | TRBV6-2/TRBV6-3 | ASSLQLNPQY
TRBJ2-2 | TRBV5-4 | ASSLGETSGVFGELF
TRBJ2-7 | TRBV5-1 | ASSQSSSSYEQY
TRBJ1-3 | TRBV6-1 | ASSAQRTGTGNTIY
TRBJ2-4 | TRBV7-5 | ISVPEAPRGPKNIQY
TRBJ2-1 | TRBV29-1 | SVDGGLSYNEQF
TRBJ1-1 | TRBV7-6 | ASSQGAWGGNTEAF
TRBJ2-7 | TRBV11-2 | ASSYRPGTGGNEQY
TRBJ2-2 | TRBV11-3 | ASSPGTGATGELF
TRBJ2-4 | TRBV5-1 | ASSTGLAGNIQY
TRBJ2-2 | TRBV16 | ASSQRGGDTGELF
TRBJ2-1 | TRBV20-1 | SARPHASGGPGEQF
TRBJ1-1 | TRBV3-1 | ASSQAGGIGTEAF
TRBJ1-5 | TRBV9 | ASSEGGSNQPQH
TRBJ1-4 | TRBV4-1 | ASSLSQGMREKLF
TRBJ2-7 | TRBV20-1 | SAPGTGGYEQY
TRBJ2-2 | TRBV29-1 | SASRGPITGELF
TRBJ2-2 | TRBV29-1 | SSRGYTGELF
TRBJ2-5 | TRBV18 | ASSPPKTQY
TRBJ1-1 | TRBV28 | ASSFLGGEAF
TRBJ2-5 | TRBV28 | ASKEAARETQY
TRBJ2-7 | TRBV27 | ASSSPGQGTNEQY